This T cell receptor (beta chain) was captured in a study of memory CD4+ T cells and cytomegalovirus serostatus. Across the study: Donors were healthy Belgian adults, some 10 CMV seropositive and 24 seronegative.

Broader study findings: Suggested: most of the CMV-linked TCR signature lies in CD4+ memory cells.

Comments on this clone: Its target is not known.

In the original processing: After removing out-of-frame reads, over 2 million distinct TCRbeta sequences remained. TCRdb keeps only in-frame clones here, not all; method: immunoSEQ multiplex PCR. That table gives V, J and clone size, and the DNA gave D and trimming. Of 35,000 to 45,000 clones detected, 79% appear once; the ten largest clones hold more than 0.95%. Single viable CD3+CD4+CD8-CD45RO+ cells were sorted as the memory CD4+ T cells. Positive selection with CD4 microbeads enriched total CD4+ T cells. Between the trimmed V and J ends, which lost 1 base and 3 bases, there was a span of 7 bases. The CDR3 is 15 amino acids. Germline V gene sequence: CDR1 LGHNA, CDR2 YSLEER.

The sequenced sample was memory CD4+ T cells from blood. V is TRBV4-3 and J is TRBJ1-6; D not certain. The TCR originated in an adult in good health and CMV-seronegative. The DNA of the CDR3 is TGCGCCAGCAGCCAAGTGGCGGGCTATAATTCACCCCTCCACTTT. Protein: CASSQVAGYNSPLHF.